This T cell receptor (beta chain) was documented in a study of blood T cell repertoires in COVID-19. Per germline, CDR1 LGHDT and CDR2 YNNKEL (reference sequence). Unmatched junction bases numbered 4, after V lost 3 bases and J lost 3 bases. The CDR3 contains 15 residues. Clones were sequenced by immunoSEQ multiplex PCR, and TCRdb holds only the in-frame ones, with some missing. The sample contains about 250,000 clones, 87% of which appear only once. Sequencing was done on a sample of peripheral blood. The rearrangement links TRBV3-1 (or the pseudogene TRBV3-2) to TRBJ1-5; 8 bases agree with TRBD1. This sequence was found in a man aged 18 to 29 with active or convalescent COVID-19. The CDR3 protein is CASSQRTGFNQPQHF. CDR3 sequence (DNA): TGTGCCAGCAGCCAGAGGACAGGGTTCAATCAGCCCCAGCATTTT.